This is a list of T cell receptor beta chains from one sample in a study of blood T cells in healthy people across ages. TCRdb fed the 5' RACE reads into MiXCR, producing one record per CDR3 protein. The sample includes 600,000 or so distinct CDR3 sequences, 45% to 55% of them seen just once. The source material was blood. These receptors were taken from an elderly man in good health. Both conserved end residues are part of each CDR3. Each record gives: CDR3 protein, CDR3 DNA, D gene, J gene, clone size, CDR3 length, V gene. The D gene is left open where the match is weak. Size is stated for part of the rows, as once, few or many counts, or as a class when the clone is expanded.

CASSLDQGADTQYF,TGTGCCAGCAGTTTAGACCAGGGTGCAGATACGCAGTATTTT,NA,TRBJ2-3,NA,14,TRBV12-3/TRBV12-4
CASSLSETVYGYTF,TGTGCCAGCAGCTTATCCGAGACAGTCTATGGCTACACCTTC,NA,TRBJ1-2,few,14,TRBV7-8
CAWTQGHYGYTF,TGTGCCTGGACACAGGGCCACTATGGCTACACCTTC,NA,TRBJ1-2,NA,12,TRBV30
CASSLTGPSMGRTEQETQYF,TGTGCCAGCAGCTTAACGGGCCCCTCCATGGGGCGGACGGAGCAAGAGACCCAGTACTTC,NA,TRBJ2-5,few,20,TRBV7-3
CASSAPGNYEQYF,TGTGCCAGCAGTGCCCCGGGAAACTACGAGCAGTACTTC,NA,TRBJ2-7,NA,13,TRBV6-5
CASSYRETSGQYF,TGTGCCAGCAGTTACCGAGAGACCAGCGGGCAGTATTTT,NA,TRBJ2-3,many,13,TRBV6-5
CASKPDRLRYTEAFF,TGTGCCAGCAAACCGGACAGGCTGAGGTACACTGAAGCTTTCTTT,TRBD1,TRBJ1-1,NA,15,TRBV6-5
CSALSGSSYNEQFF,TGCAGTGCTCTAAGCGGGAGCTCCTACAATGAGCAGTTCTTC,TRBD2,TRBJ2-1,few,14,TRBV20-1
CASSLGDSSYNEQFF,TGTGCCAGTAGTTTGGGTGATAGCTCCTACAATGAGCAGTTCTTC,NA,TRBJ2-1,few,15,TRBV19
CSADTGGSGSGNTIYF,TGCAGTGCAGACACAGGGGGCAGTGGGTCTGGAAACACCATATATTTT,TRBD1,TRBJ1-3,NA,16,TRBV20-1
CASSLAGISGGELFF,TGTGCCAGCAGCTTAGCGGGGATCTCAGGGGGGGAGCTGTTTTTT,NA,TRBJ2-2,NA,15,TRBV7-2
CSARRVRGTYNEQYF,TGCAGTGCTAGGAGAGTCCGGGGTACCTACAATGAGCAGTACTTC,NA,TRBJ2-7,NA,15,TRBV20-1
CASSLSSRDTEAFF,TGTGCCAGCAGCCTCAGTTCCCGTGACACTGAAGCTTTCTTT,NA,TRBJ1-1,NA,14,TRBV3-1
CASSYSTGLAGETQFF,TGTGCCAGCAGTTACTCTACAGGGCTTGCAGGGGAGACCCAGTTCTTC,NA,TRBJ2-1,NA,16,TRBV6-5
CASSVDGGRPQETQYF,TGTGCCAGCAGCGTAGATGGCGGGAGGCCCCAAGAGACCCAGTACTTC,TRBD2,TRBJ2-5,NA,16,TRBV9